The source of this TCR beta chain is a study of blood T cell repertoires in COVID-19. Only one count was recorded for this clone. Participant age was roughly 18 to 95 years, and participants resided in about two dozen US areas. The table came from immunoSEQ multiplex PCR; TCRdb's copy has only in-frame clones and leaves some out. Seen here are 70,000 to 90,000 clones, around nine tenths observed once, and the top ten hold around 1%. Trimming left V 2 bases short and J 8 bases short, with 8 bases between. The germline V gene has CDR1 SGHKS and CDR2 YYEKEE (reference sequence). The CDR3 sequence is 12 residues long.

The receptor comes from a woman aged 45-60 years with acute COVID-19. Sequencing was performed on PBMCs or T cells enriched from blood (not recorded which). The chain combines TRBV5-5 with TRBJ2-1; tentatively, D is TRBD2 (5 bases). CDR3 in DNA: TGTGCCAGCAGCTTTATCGGGGATGAGCAGTTCTTC. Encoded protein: CASSFIGDEQFF.